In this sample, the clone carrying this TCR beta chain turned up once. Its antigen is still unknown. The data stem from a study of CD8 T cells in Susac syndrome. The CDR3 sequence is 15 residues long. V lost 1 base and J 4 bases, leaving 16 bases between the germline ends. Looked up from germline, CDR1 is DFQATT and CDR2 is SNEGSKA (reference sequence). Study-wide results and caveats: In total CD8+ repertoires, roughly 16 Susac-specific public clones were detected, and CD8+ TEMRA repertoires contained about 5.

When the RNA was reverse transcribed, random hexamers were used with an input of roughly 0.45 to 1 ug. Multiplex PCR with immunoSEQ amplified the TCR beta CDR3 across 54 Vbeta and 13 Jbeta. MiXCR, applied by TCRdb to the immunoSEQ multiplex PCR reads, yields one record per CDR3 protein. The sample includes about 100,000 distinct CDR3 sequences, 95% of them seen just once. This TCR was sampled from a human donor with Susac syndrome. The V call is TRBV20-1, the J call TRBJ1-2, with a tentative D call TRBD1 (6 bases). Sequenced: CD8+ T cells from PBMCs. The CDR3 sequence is CSARVRSGQFYGYTF. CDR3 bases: TGCAGTGCTAGAGTACGAAGCGGACAGTTCTATGGCTACACCTTC.